Listed here are 5 T cell receptor beta chains from one sample, sequenced in a study of blood T cell repertoires in COVID-19. The repertoire was sequenced with immunoSEQ multiplex PCR; TCRdb's copy has only in-frame clones and lacks some. The sample carries 240,000 or so clones, about nine tenths recorded once. Sequenced: PBMCs or T cells enriched from blood (not recorded which). These receptors all stem from a man aged 50-59 years who had been exposed to COVID-19.

The chain links TRBV21-1 to TRBJ1-1; TRBD1 reflects the table's D call only, with no check against the DNA. TRBV21-1 is recorded as a pseudogene. The CDR3 runs to 20 residues. The CDR3 bases are TGTGCCAGCAGCAATGCAGCGAGGGACAGGCCTCAAAGTCCTGGCACTGAAGCTTTCTTT. Protein: CASSNAARDRPQSPGTEAFF.

The CDR3 here is CASSSGTGAGTDTQYF. CDR3 sequence (DNA): TGCGCCAGCAGCTCCGGGACAGGAGCCGGCACAGATACGCAGTATTTT. The chain couples TRBV5-1 to TRBJ2-3; TRBD1 matches 8 bases. V shed 3 bases, J shed 1 base, and the junction held 7 bases outside the gene matches. CDR1 and CDR2 (germline): SGHRS, YFSETQ. The CDR3 contains 16 residues. The whole variable domain, remainder taken from reference TRBV5-1 and TRBJ2-3, is KAGVTQTPRYLIKTRGQQVTLSCSPISGHRSVSWYQQTPGQGLQFLFEYFSETQRNKGNFPGRFSGRQFSNSRSEMNVSTLELGDSALYLCASSSGTGAGTDTQYFGPGTRLTVL.

On this clone: It is likely a read error, because the conserved phenylalanine at the end of the CDR3 is missing. It is unclear where the CDR3 begins or ends on the DNA, so no DNA is shown, and the CDR3 is as TCRdb lists it. This chain uses TRBV2 with TRBJ1-5; TRBD1 is the table's D call and was not checked against the DNA. With termini counted, the CDR3 has 12 amino acids. Per the germline V gene, CDR1 is SNHLY and CDR2 is FYNNEI. CDR3 residues: CASRGDREKYGL.

In this sample, this clone turned up once. The chain joins TRBV6-4 to TRBJ1-2, with 9 nucleotides matching TRBD1. This CDR3 comprises 16 residues. J lost 1 base, V lost 6 bases, and 9 bases had no gene match. CDR1 and CDR2 (germline): MRHNA, SNTAGT. CDR3 sequence reads: CASRAGTGSYNYGYTF. For the CDR3, the DNA is TGTGCCAGCAGGGCCGGGACAGGGTCCTATAACTATGGCTACACCTTC.

The chain recombines TRBV11-2 with TRBJ1-5; D perhaps matches TRBD1 (6 bases). CDR1 SGHAT and CDR2 FQNNGV come from the germline V gene. The ends were cut back, 4 bases at V and 6 bases at J, with 19 bases in the middle. This CDR3 is built from 16 residues. The CDR3 loop is CASSSQTSGAAQPQHF. The CDR3, as DNA: TGTGCCAGCAGCTCCCAAACATCAGGGGCGGCTCAGCCCCAGCATTTT.